This TCR beta chain was observed in a study of T cell responses to AZD1222 COVID-19 vaccine. Remarks on this clone: Its antigen is still unknown.

Profiling relied on immunoSEQ multiplex PCR, and the TCRdb table lists in-frame clones only, not all of them. Of about 130,000 clones listed, around 92% are singletons. Study-wide points: With dominance at 160-218 and 743-854, vaccine-associated CD4 TCRs spanned spike.

V shed 4 bases, J shed 7 bases, and the junction held 11 bases outside the gene matches. This CDR3 region has 14 residues. From germline, CDR1 is SGHDT and CDR2 YYEEEE. This sequence was found in an adult in good health. The genes are TRBV5-6 and TRBJ2-7, with TRBD2 matching 7 bases. The sequencing here drew on peripheral blood, taken on day 0 of AZD1222 vaccination. CDR3 region: CASSPSLGGGEQYF. CDR3 sequence (DNA): TGTGCCAGCAGCCCCTCACTGGGGGGAGGGGAGCAGTACTTC.